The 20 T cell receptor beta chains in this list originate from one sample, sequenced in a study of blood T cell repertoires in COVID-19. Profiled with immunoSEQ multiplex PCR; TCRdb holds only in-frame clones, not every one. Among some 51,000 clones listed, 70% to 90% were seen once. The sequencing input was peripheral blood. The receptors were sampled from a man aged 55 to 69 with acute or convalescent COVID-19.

The CDR3 reads CASRPGFGSYNEQFF. The CDR3 bases are TGTGCCAGCAGGCCAGGATTTGGCTCCTACAATGAGCAGTTCTTC. The gene calls are TRBV5-4 and TRBJ2-1, with D unresolved. Deletions cut 5 bases from V and 0 bases from J, with 12 bases between. CDR1 and CDR2 from the germline V gene are SGHNT and YYREEE (reference sequence). The CDR3 runs 15 residues. The full variable domain, completed using reference TRBV5-4 and TRBJ2-1, is ETGVTQSPTHLIKTRGQQVTLRCSSQSGHNTVSWYQQALGQGPQFIFQYYREEENGRGNFPPRFSGLQFPNYSSELNVNALELDDSALYLCASRPGFGSYNEQFFGPGTRLTVL.

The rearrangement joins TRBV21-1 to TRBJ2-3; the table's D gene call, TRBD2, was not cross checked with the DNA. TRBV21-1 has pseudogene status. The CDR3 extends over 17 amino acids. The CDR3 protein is CVSSKRRLAGILDTQYF. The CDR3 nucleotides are TGTGTCAGCAGCAAACGCCGACTAGCGGGTATCCTAGATACGCAGTATTTT.

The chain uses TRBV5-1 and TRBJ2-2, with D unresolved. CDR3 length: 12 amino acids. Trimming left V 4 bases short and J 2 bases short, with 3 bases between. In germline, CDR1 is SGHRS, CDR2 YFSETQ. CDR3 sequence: CASSVNTGELFF. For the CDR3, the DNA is TGCGCCAGCAGCGTAAACACCGGGGAGCTGTTTTTT.

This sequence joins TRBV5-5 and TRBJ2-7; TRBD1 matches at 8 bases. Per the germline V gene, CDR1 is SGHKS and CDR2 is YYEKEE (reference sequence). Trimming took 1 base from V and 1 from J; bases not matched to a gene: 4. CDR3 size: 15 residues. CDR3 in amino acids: CASSLTGGTSYEQYF. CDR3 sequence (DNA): TGTGCCAGCAGCTTGACAGGGGGGACGTCCTACGAGCAGTACTTC.

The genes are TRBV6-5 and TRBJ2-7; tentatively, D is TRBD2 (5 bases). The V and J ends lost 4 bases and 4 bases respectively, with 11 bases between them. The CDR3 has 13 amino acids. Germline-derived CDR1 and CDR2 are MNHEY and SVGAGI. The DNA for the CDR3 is TGTGCCAGCAGTTCCTCCCCGGGGTACGAGCAGTACTTC. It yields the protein CASSSSPGYEQYF.

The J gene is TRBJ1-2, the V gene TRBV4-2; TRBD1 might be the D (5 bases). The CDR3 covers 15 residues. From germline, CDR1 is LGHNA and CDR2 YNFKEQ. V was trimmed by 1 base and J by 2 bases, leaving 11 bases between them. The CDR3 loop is CASSQGVTDNYGYTF. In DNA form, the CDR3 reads TGTGCCAGCAGCCAAGGGGTGACAGACAACTATGGCTACACCTTC.

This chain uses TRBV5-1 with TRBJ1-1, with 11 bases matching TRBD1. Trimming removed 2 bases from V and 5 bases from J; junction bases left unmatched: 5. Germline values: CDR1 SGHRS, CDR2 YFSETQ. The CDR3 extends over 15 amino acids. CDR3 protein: CASSFGQGAKTEAFF. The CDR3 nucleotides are TGCGCCAGCAGCTTCGGACAGGGGGCGAAGACTGAAGCTTTCTTT.

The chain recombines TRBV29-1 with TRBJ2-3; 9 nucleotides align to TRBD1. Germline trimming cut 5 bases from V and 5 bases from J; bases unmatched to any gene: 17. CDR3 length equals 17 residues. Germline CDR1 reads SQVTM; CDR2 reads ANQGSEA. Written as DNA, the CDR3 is TGCAGCGTTTGGGGACAGGGTGAGGGAGGGCGAGGAGATACGCAGTATTTT. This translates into CSVWGQGEGGRGDTQYF.

The CDR3 region is CASSTLMGGNQPQHF. The CDR3 nucleotides read TGTGCCAGCAGCACATTGATGGGGGGTAATCAGCCCCAGCATTTT. This chain joins TRBV5-5 and TRBJ1-5, with TRBD1 as a possible D gene (5 bases). CDR1 is SGHKS, CDR2 YYEKEE, per germline (reference sequence). CDR3 length equals 15 residues. Trimming shortened V by 4 bases and J by 4 bases, and 15 bases separated the two germline ends.

The CDR3 here is CASSVTGGTADTQYF. Written as DNA, the CDR3 is TGTGCCAGCAGTGTAACGGGAGGGACTGCAGATACGCAGTATTTT. The chain uses TRBV6-4 and TRBJ2-3; 8 bases agree with TRBD2. V was clipped by 4 bases and J by 4 bases; unmatched bases: 7. The CDR3 length is 15 residues. The germline V gene encodes CDR1 MRHNA and CDR2 SNTAGT.

In DNA form, the CDR3 reads TGTGCCAGCAGTAACCGGGGTCCCAGTGGCTACACCTTC. It encodes CASSNRGPSGYTF. This chain connects TRBV12-3 or TRBV12-4 to TRBJ1-2; unclear D gene. The CDR3 has 13 residues. V lost 5 bases, J lost 7 bases, and 14 bases lay in between.

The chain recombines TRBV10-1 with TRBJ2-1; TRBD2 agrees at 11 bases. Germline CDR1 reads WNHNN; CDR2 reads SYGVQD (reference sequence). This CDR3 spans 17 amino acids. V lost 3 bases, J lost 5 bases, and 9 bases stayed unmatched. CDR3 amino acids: CASSEKLAGVLNNEQFF. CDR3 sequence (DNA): TGCGCCAGCAGTGAAAAACTAGCGGGAGTCTTAAACAATGAGCAGTTCTTC.

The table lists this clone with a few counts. In DNA, the CDR3 is TGTGCCAGCAGTTCTAGTCGGGAGGGGATAGATGAGCAGTTCTTC. It is translated as CASSSSREGIDEQFF. This chain links TRBV28 with TRBJ2-1; 8 nucleotides match TRBD2. Germline V gene data show CDR1 as MDHEN and CDR2 as SYDVKM. The CDR3 runs 15 residues. V trimming: 4 bases; J trimming: 8 bases; junction bases outside the gene matches: 10.

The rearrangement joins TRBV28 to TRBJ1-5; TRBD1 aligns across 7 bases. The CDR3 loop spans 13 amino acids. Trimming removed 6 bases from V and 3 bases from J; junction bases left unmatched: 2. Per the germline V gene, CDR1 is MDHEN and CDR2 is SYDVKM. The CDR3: CASRGTANQPQHF. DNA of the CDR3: TGTGCCAGCAGGGGGACAGCCAATCAGCCCCAGCATTTT.

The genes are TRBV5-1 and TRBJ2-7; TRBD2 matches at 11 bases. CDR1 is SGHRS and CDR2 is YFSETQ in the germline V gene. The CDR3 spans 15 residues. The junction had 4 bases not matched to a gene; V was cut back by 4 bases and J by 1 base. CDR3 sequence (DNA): TGCGCCAGCAGCACGACTAGCGGGGCTTCCTACGAGCAGTACTTC. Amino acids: CASSTTSGASYEQYF.

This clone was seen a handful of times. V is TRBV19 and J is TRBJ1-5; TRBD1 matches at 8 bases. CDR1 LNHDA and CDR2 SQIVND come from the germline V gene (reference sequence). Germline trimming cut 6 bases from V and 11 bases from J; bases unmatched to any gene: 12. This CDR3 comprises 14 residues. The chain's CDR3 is CASRDRVGNQAQHF. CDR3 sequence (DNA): TGTGCCAGTAGGGACAGGGTGGGTAATCAAGCCCAGCATTTT.

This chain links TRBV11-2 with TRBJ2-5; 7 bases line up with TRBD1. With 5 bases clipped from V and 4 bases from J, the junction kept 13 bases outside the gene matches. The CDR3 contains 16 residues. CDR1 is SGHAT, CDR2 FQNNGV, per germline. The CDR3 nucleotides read TGTGCCAGCAGCCCGAAAATTCCGGACAGGAGAGAGACCCAGTACTTC. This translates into CASSPKIPDRRETQYF. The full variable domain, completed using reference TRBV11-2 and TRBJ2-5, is EAGVAQSPRYKIIEKRQSVAFWCNPISGHATLYWYQQILGQGPKLLIQFQNNGVVDDSQLPKDRFSAERLKGVDSTLKIQPAKLEDSAVYLCASSPKIPDRRETQYFGPGTRLLVL.

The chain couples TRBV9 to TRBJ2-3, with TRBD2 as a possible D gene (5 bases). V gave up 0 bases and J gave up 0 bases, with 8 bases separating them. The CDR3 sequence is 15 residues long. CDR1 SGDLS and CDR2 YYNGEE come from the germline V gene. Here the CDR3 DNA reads TGTGCCAGCAGCGTAGGGGGAGCAAGCACAGATACGCAGTATTTT. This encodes CASSVGGASTDTQYF.

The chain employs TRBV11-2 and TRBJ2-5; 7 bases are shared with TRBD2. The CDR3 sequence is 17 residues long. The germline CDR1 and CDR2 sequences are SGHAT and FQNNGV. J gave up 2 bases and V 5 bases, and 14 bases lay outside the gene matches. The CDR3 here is CASSRREAGVRQETQYF. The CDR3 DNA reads TGTGCCAGCAGCCGACGGGAGGCGGGAGTTAGACAAGAGACCCAGTACTTC.

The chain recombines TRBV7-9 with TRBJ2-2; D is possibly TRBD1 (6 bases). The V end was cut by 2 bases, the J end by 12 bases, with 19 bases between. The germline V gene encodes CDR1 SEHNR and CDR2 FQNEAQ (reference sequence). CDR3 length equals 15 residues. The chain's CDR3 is CASSLFGDSGTKLFF. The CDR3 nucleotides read TGTGCCAGCAGCTTATTTGGGGATTCAGGGACAAAGCTGTTTTTT.